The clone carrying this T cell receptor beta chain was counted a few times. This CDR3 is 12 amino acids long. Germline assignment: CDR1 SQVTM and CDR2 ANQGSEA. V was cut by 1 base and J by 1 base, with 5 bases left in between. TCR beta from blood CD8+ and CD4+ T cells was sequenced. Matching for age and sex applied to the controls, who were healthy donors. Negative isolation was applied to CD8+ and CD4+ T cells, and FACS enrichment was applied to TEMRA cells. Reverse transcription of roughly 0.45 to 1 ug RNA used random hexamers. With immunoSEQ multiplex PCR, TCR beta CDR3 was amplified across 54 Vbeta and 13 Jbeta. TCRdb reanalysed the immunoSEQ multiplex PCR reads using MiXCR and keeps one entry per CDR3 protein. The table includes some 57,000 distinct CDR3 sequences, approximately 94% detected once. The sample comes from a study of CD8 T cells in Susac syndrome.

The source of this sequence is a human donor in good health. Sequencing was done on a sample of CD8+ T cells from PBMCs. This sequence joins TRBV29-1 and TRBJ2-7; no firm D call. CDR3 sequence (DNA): TGCAGCGTTGAAGTAGGGTCCTACGAGCAGTACTTC. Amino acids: CSVEVGSYEQYF.